This TCR beta chain was profiled in a study of cytomegalovirus exposure and HLA in healthy donors. By frequency, this clone is medium-sized (0.01 to 0.1%). This PCR relied on a set of 60 Vbeta primers and 13 Jbeta primers. Here immunoSEQ multiplex PCR was the method, and the copy in TCRdb shows in-frame clones only, minus some. There are some 120,000 clones in the sample, with 6.5% to 7% held by the top ten. Donors consisted of healthy bone marrow donors. Nominally healthy donors provided the samples, though records likely missed some immune exposures. The clonotype originates from a man aged 40-50 years in good health and CMV-seropositive. Sequencing was performed on PBMCs.

The CDR3 loop reads CASTLAGGLEGYTF. The DNA of the CDR3 is TGTGCCAGCACCCTAGCGGGCGGCTTAGAGGGCTACACCTTC. This rearrangement joins TRBV2 to TRBJ1-2; no definite D call. The CDR3 loop spans 14 amino acids. In germline, CDR1 is SNHLY, CDR2 FYNNEI. V was shortened by 7 bases and J by 8 bases, with 20 bases between the two germline ends. Combining the CDR3 with reference TRBV2 and TRBJ1-2 gives the whole variable domain EPEVTQTPSHQVTQMGQEVILRCVPISNHLYFYWYRQILGQKVEFLVSFYNNEISEKSEIFDDQFSVERPDGSNFTLKIRSTKLEDSAMYFCASTLAGGLEGYTFGSGTRLTVV.